The 19 T cell receptor beta chains in this list originate from one sample, sequenced in a study of T-cell reconstitution after alpha-beta-depleted transplantation in children. The library targeted TCRbeta and was prepared with unique molecular identifiers. TCRdb re-analysed the PCR reads in MiXCR, keeping a single row per CDR3 protein. Altogether approximately 400,000 distinct CDR3 sequences are present, approximately 11% being singletons, with the ten largest covering 4.5% to 7%. The specimen was PBMCs from the stem cell graft donor, collected from the stem cell graft. The source is a human donor who donated a stem cell graft to a child with acute myeloid leukemia.

This clonotype was counted a few times. The chain has TRBV20-1 and TRBJ2-1; no clear D. Germline loops: CDR1 DFQATT, CDR2 SNEGSKA (reference sequence). The CDR3 is 11 amino acids. CDR3 sequence (DNA): TGCAGCCTTCCCGGGCACAATGAGCAGTTCTTC. The encoded protein is CSLPGHNEQFF.

The chain uses TRBV7-2 and TRBJ2-1; D is undetermined. CDR1 and CDR2 from the germline V gene are SGHTA and FQGNSA. The CDR3 runs to 13 residues. Trimming cost V 5 bases and J 7 bases, with 12 bases left between them. The CDR3 DNA follows: TGTGCCAGCAGCCCCCCGTGGGTGAATGAGCAGTTCTTC. This translates into CASSPPWVNEQFF.

This clonotype was detected a few times. The rearrangement uses TRBV9 and TRBJ2-7, with 9 bases identical to TRBD1. V lost 3 bases, J lost 4 bases, and 11 bases stayed unmatched. Germline V lookup: CDR1 SGDLS, CDR2 YYNGEE. This CDR3 spans 16 amino acids. The CDR3 spells CASSASGGQGTYEQYF. The CDR3 DNA reads TGTGCCAGCAGCGCCAGTGGGGGACAGGGTACTTACGAGCAGTACTTC.

This clonotype was counted only a few times. The genes are TRBV20-1 and TRBJ1-1; 7 bases fit TRBD1. CDR3 size: 16 residues. The germline gives CDR1 DFQATT, CDR2 SNEGSKA (reference sequence). Trimming removed 5 bases from V and 5 bases from J; junction bases left unmatched: 17. The CDR3 region is CSARPGTGTVGTEAFF. CDR3 coding DNA: TGCAGTGCTCGCCCAGGAACCGGGACAGTAGGGACTGAAGCTTTCTTT.

This clonotype came up a few times. V gene TRBV7-9 combines with J gene TRBJ2-5; 11 bases are a match to TRBD2. Germline V gene lookup returns CDR1 SEHNR and CDR2 FQNEAQ (reference sequence). The CDR3 extends over 15 amino acids. Trimming removed 6 bases from V and 0 bases from J; junction bases left unmatched: 3. DNA for the CDR3: TGTGCCAGCAGAGGGACTAGCGGACACCAAGAGACCCAGTACTTC. It is translated as CASRGTSGHQETQYF.

This chain uses TRBV20-1 with TRBJ2-1; a possible D gene is TRBD2 (5 bases). The germline V gene encodes CDR1 DFQATT and CDR2 SNEGSKA (reference sequence). The V and J ends lost 2 bases and 2 bases respectively, with 19 bases between them. This CDR3 region has 17 residues. The CDR3 nucleotides read TGCAGTGCTAGATTTAGAGGGAACCCTTTCCCCTACAATGAGCAGTTCTTC. Protein: CSARFRGNPFPYNEQFF.

In this sample, this clonotype turned up many times. The chain carries TRBV2 and TRBJ2-2, with TRBD2 identical over 9 bases. The CDR3 has 17 residues. Unmatched junction bases numbered 9, after V lost 0 bases and J lost 7 bases. Looked up from germline, CDR1 is SNHLY and CDR2 is FYNNEI. DNA of the CDR3: TGTGCCAGCAGTGAAGCGGGGGGACTAGCTACCTACGGGGAGCTGTTTTTT. Its protein is CASSEAGGLATYGELFF.

The chain links TRBV20-1 to TRBJ2-3, with TRBD2 matching over 13 bases. The CDR3 extends over 15 amino acids. With 4 bases clipped from V and 7 bases from J, the junction kept 8 bases outside the gene matches. CDR1 is DFQATT and CDR2 is SNEGSKA in the germline V gene (reference sequence). The CDR3 is CSAMSVTSGRYTQYF. CDR3 DNA sequence: TGCAGTGCTATGTCTGTGACTAGCGGGAGGTATACGCAGTATTTT.

This clonotype was seen repeatedly, ten times or more. The CDR3, as DNA: TGTGCCAGCAGACCCGACAGGCTTCTCAATGAGCAGTTCTTC. Encoded protein: CASRPDRLLNEQFF. This chain joins TRBV12-3 or TRBV12-4 and TRBJ2-1; perhaps TRBD1 as D (6 bases). Trimming took 6 bases from V and 6 from J, leaving 15 bases between them. The CDR3 is 14 residues long.

V gene TRBV24-1 combines with J gene TRBJ2-1, with D perhaps being TRBD1 or TRBD2 (5 bases each). The germline CDR1 and CDR2 sequences are KGHDR and SFDVKD. V shed 5 bases and J shed 10 bases, with 14 bases lying between them. The length of the CDR3 is 13 residues. CDR3 in DNA: TGTGCCACCAGTGCCTCCACGTGGGGGGAGCAGTTCTTC. This encodes CATSASTWGEQFF.

This chain joins TRBV5-4 and TRBJ1-2; D perhaps matches TRBD1 (6 bases). V was pared by 4 bases and J by 3 bases, with 13 bases between. Germline CDR1 SGHNT, CDR2 YYREEE (reference sequence). The CDR3 consists of 14 residues. CDR3 region: CASSVQGRDYGYTF. The CDR3 coding sequence is TGTGCCAGCAGCGTACAGGGTCGGGACTATGGCTACACCTTC.

This chain joins TRBV20-1 and TRBJ1-2; TRBD1 aligns across 8 bases. Germline lookup yields CDR1 DFQATT and CDR2 SNEGSKA (reference sequence). J gave up 4 bases and V 4 bases, and 5 bases lay outside the gene matches. The CDR3 covers 13 residues. CDR3 nucleotide sequence: TGCAGTGCTAACTCGGACAGGGCCTATGGCTACACCTTC. This sequence encodes CSANSDRAYGYTF.

The V call is TRBV10-3, the J call TRBJ2-3, with TRBD2 identical over 8 bases. Germline V gene data show CDR1 as ENHRY and CDR2 as SYGVKD. This CDR3 has 15 amino acids. J lost 2 bases, V lost 3 bases, and 4 bases had no gene match. The CDR3 DNA is TGTGCCATCAGTGATCGGGGGGGTTCCACAGATACGCAGTATTTT. Its protein is CAISDRGGSTDTQYF.

Only a few counts were recorded for this clonotype. The rearrangement uses TRBV10-3 and TRBJ1-1; no clear D gene. Germline V gives CDR1 ENHRY, CDR2 SYGVKD. This CDR3 has 14 residues. Trimming left V 6 bases short and J 1 base short, with 12 bases between. The CDR3 region has the DNA TGTGCCATCAGGGACCACTACGGGAACACTGAAGCTTTCTTT. Translation: CAIRDHYGNTEAFF.

This clonotype was detected ten times or more. The rearrangement uses TRBV29-1 and TRBJ2-1; 10 bases agree with TRBD2. The CDR3 contains 15 residues. Per the germline V gene, CDR1 is SQVTM and CDR2 is ANQGSEA. Trimming took 4 bases from V and 0 from J; bases not matched to a gene: 3. CDR3 loop: CSVGTSGSSYNEQFF. The DNA of the CDR3 is TGCAGCGTTGGGACTAGCGGTAGCTCCTACAATGAGCAGTTCTTC.

In nucleotides, the CDR3 is TGTGCCAGCACCCAGGGCGGGAGCAATCAGCCCCAGCATTTT. Translation: CASTQGGSNQPQHF. V is TRBV6-1 and J is TRBJ1-5; tentative D call: TRBD1 (5 bases). Looked up from germline, CDR1 is MNHNS and CDR2 is SASEGT. The V and J ends lost 7 bases and 1 base respectively, with 11 bases between them. The CDR3 loop spans 14 amino acids.

This clonotype was detected ten times or more. The V and J genes are TRBV27 and TRBJ2-1; 7 nucleotides match TRBD2. This CDR3 has 14 amino acids. V shed 7 bases and J 2 bases; nucleotides not matched to a gene: 5. The germline gives CDR1 MNHEY, CDR2 SMNVEV (reference sequence). CDR3 residues: CASNGGGAYNEQFF. In DNA, the CDR3 is TGTGCCAGCAACGGGGGAGGGGCCTACAATGAGCAGTTCTTC.

The rearrangement joins TRBV6-5 to TRBJ2-6; D is unresolved. The CDR3 has 16 amino acids. Trimming shortened V by 0 bases and J by 2 bases, and 8 bases separated the two germline ends. Germline CDR1 reads MNHEY; CDR2 reads SVGAGI. CDR3 DNA: TGTGCCAGCAGTTACTCGTCCGGGCCTGGGGCCAACGTCCTGACTTTC. It encodes CASSYSSGPGANVLTF.

The sample holds many counts of this clonotype. This chain uses TRBV6-1 with TRBJ2-2, with a possible D match to TRBD1 (6 bases). Per germline, CDR1 MNHNS and CDR2 SASEGT. CDR3 length equals 16 residues. The germline V and J ends were trimmed by 0 bases and 1 base, with 9 bases remaining between them. The CDR3 here is CASSEAPGQNTGELFF. CDR3 DNA: TGTGCCAGCAGTGAAGCGCCGGGACAGAACACCGGGGAGCTGTTTTTT.